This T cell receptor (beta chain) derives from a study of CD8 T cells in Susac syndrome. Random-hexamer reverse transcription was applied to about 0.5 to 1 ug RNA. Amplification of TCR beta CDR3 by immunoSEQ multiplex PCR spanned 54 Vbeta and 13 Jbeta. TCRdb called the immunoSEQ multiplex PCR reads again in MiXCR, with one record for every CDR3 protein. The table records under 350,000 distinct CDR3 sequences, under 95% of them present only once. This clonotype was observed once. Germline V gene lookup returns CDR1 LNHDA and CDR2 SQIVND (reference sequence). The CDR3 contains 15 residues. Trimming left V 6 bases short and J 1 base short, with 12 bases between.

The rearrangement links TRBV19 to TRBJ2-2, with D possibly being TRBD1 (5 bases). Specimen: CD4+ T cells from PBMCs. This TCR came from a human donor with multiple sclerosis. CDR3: CASSKGQVNTGELFF. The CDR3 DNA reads TGTGCCAGTAGCAAGGGGCAGGTGAACACCGGGGAGCTGTTTTTT.